The clone carrying this T cell receptor beta chain was seen many times. Its antigen is still unknown. Looked up from germline, CDR1 is LGHDT and CDR2 is YNNKEL (reference sequence). Trimming took 4 bases from V and 3 from J; bases not matched to a gene: 8. The length of the CDR3 is 15 residues. This entry belongs to a study of spatial heterogeneity in lung cancer. Study at large: TCR and UMI combinations that were unique each appeared, on average, more than ten times in raw reads. Study-wide findings and caveats: Within tumors, counts of expanded alpha and beta TCRs tracked tumor mutation counts.

Time point noted: sample taken at primary tumor resection. The donors, 70 to 80 patients with untreated early-stage non-small cell lung cancer, provided the samples. Whole RNA came from tumor, nontumor lung or frozen PBMC and was sequenced without being sorted. TCRdb re-called the 5' RACE reads through MiXCR, storing one row per CDR3 protein. The data contain about 13,000 distinct CDR3 sequences, under 4% of them singletons. The specimen comprised lung tumor tissue, sampled at surgery. The origin of this receptor is a male donor with early-stage non-small cell lung cancer. This chain uses TRBV3-1 with TRBJ1-1; TRBD1 matches 7 bases. The CDR3 DNA reads TGTGCCAGCAGCCCTCGAATTACAGGGGACACTGAAGCTTTCTTT. It encodes CASSPRITGDTEAFF.